This TCR beta chain was identified during a study of blood T cell repertoires in COVID-19. Study summary: T cells, B-cell-depleted T cells, or PBMCs provided the cDNA or gDNA that served as material.

The CDR3 length is 18 residues. The germline CDR1 and CDR2 sequences are SGHDT and YYEEEE. J was trimmed by 4 bases and V by 4 bases; bases with no gene match: 16. Authors' processing steps: The assay estimated nucleated cells by amplifying reference gene primers. Some clones are missing from TCRdb's copy, which holds only in-frame ones; the method was immunoSEQ multiplex PCR. The V and J calls and clone size were taken over from that table, and D and trimming were inferred from the DNA. The data show about 170,000 clones, around 93% seen once. Sequencing was done on a sample of peripheral blood. The chain is built from TRBV5-6 and TRBJ2-3; 9 bases match TRBD1. This clonotype originated in a woman between 45 and 65 years old with acute or convalescent COVID-19. The CDR3 spells CASSAMLYRTGAADTQYF. The CDR3, as DNA: TGTGCCAGCAGCGCGATGCTTTACAGGACAGGGGCCGCAGATACGCAGTATTTT.